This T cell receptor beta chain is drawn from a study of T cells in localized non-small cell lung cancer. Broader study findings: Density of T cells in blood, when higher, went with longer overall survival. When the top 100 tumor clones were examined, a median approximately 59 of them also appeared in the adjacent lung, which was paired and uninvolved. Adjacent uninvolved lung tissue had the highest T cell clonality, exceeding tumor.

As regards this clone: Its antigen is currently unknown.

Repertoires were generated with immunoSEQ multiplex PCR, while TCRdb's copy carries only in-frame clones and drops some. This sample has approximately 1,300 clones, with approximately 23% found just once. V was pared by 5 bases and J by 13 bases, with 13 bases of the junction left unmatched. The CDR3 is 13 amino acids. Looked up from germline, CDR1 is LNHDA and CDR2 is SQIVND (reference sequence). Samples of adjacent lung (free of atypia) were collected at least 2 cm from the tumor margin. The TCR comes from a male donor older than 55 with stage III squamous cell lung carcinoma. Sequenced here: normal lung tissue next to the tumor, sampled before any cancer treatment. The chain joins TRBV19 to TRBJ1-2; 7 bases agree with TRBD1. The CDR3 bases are TGTGCCAGTAGTTTCAGGACAGGATACCCGGTCACCTTC. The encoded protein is CASSFRTGYPVTF.